What follows are 6 T cell receptor beta chains derived from one specimen sequenced in a study of T-cell memory formation after mild COVID-19. One entry per CDR3 protein, called by TCRdb with MiXCR from the 5' RACE reads. The sample carries more than 300,000 distinct CDR3 sequences, 20% to 25% recorded once. Sequenced: PBMCs or a T cell subset sorted from them (not recorded which). Receptor source: a man aged 18 to 35 who had mild COVID-19 (a few samples of this study predate the infection). Cell type and time point are not known.

This chain links TRBV6-4 with TRBJ2-3, with TRBD2 as a possible D gene (6 bases). CDR3 length equals 16 residues. The germline CDR1 and CDR2 sequences are MRHNA and SNTAGT. Trimming stripped 5 bases from V and 0 bases from J, with 15 bases between. The CDR3 region has the DNA TGTGCCAGCAGTCGGCGGGGATCAGCTAGCACAGATACGCAGTATTTT. Its protein is CASSRRGSASTDTQYF.

The J gene is TRBJ1-5, the V gene TRBV4-3; D call uncertain. This CDR3 is 13 amino acids long. V lost 2 bases and J lost 4, with 6 bases in between. The germline V gene has CDR1 LGHNA and CDR2 YSLEER. The CDR3 DNA reads TGCGCCAGCAGCCAACAGGAGAATCAGCCCCAGCATTTT. It translates to CASSQQENQPQHF.

This clonotype has a handful of counts. V and J are TRBV29-1 and TRBJ2-7; D remains unclear. The CDR3 is made up of 11 amino acids. Germline CDR1 is SQVTM and CDR2 is ANQGSEA. V lost 4 bases and J 7 bases, leaving 11 bases between the germline ends. The chain's CDR3 is CSVGSLGEQYF. CDR3 nucleotide sequence: TGCAGCGTTGGGTCCTTGGGTGAGCAGTACTTC.

This chain joins TRBV12-3 or TRBV12-4 and TRBJ2-2; no firm D call. CDR3 length equals 14 residues. Trimming pared 2 bases from V and 2 bases from J, leaving 6 bases between. CDR3 region: CASSLFQNTGELFF. The CDR3 coding sequence is TGTGCCAGCAGTTTATTTCAAAACACCGGGGAGCTGTTTTTT.

This chain links TRBV19 with TRBJ1-3, with D possibly matching TRBD1 (5 bases). Trimming pared 6 bases from V and 0 bases from J, leaving 12 bases between. The CDR3 consists of 15 residues. CDR1 is LNHDA and CDR2 is SQIVND in the germline V gene (reference sequence). CDR3 residues: CASRGRTSSGNTIYF. CDR3 sequence (DNA): TGTGCCAGTAGGGGCAGGACAAGCTCTGGAAACACCATATATTTT.

The chain uses TRBV24-1 and TRBJ1-6; weak D call: TRBD1 (6 bases). The CDR3 consists of 13 residues. V was clipped by 12 bases and J by 7 bases, with 15 bases between them. Germline lookup yields CDR1 KGHDR and CDR2 SFDVKD. The CDR3 spells CAVIQGGNSPLHF. The CDR3 nucleotides are TGTGCCGTCATACAGGGTGGAAATTCACCCCTCCACTTT.